Detailed here is one T cell receptor (beta chain). This CDR3 has 13 residues. The trim removed 2 bases at V and 10 bases at J, leaving 5 bases unmatched. The sample comes from a study of blood T cell repertoires in COVID-19. Whole-study context: The samples span acute and convalescent COVID-19 from the United States, Italy and Spain. T cells, B-cell-depleted T cells, or PBMCs supplied cDNA or gDNA.

Authors' methods: Scientists estimated how many nucleated cells there were by amplifying reference gene primers. Assay: immunoSEQ multiplex PCR; the TCRdb copy retains only in-frame clones and omits some. V, J and clone size are those of that table, while D and trimming were read from the DNA. The sample has hundreds of thousands of clones, roughly 89% seen once; the top ten hold more than 4%. The clonotype was recovered from a woman younger than 45 with acute or convalescent COVID-19. The sequenced material came from peripheral blood. V is TRBV12-3 or TRBV12-4 and J is TRBJ2-1; 7 positions match TRBD2. DNA of the CDR3: TGTGCCAGCAGTTTACCAGGGCGGGAGGAGCAGTTCTTC. Its translation is CASSLPGREEQFF.